Detailed here is one TCR beta chain. Its target is not known. V lost 7 bases to trimming and J lost 0 bases; unmatched junction nucleotides: 10. CDR3 length equals 16 residues. CDR1 is MNHEY and CDR2 is SMNVEV in the germline V gene (reference sequence). This record comes from a study of T-cell reconstitution after alpha-beta-depleted transplantation in children. General observations from the study: Certain patients had high TCRbeta diversity at day 60, and it came from recipient T cells and thymic progenitors that survived. Several hundred graft clones that had expanded were reportedly the source of alpha-beta T cells about two months after transplant. Most T-cell counts and diversity one year after the transplant came from T cells that were newly produced.

The library targeted TCRbeta and was prepared with unique molecular identifiers. TCRdb analysed the PCR reads with MiXCR anew, one entry per CDR3 protein. The repertoire consists of approximately 110,000 distinct CDR3 sequences, with roughly 24% occurring once and the leading ten covering under 12%. The TCR originated in a male patient between 2 and 15 years old who had a stem cell transplant for chronic granulomatous disease, so the T cells may come from the graft donor. This chain links TRBV27 with TRBJ2-3; 7 bases match TRBD2. This sample comprised PBMCs, mostly from graft donor cells, obtained 180 days after TCRalphabeta/CD19-depleted stem cell transplant. This CDR3 reads CASKNRRGTSTDTQYF. DNA of the CDR3: TGTGCCAGCAAAAATAGGCGGGGGACTAGCACAGATACGCAGTATTTT.